The entry that follows covers one T cell receptor (beta chain) sequence. This sample was taken from a study of T cell changes during pregnancy in multiple sclerosis. Using immunoSEQ multiplex PCR, the repertoire was profiled, and TCRdb retains in-frame clones only, with some absent. The repertoire holds roughly 15,000 clones, roughly 81% seen once, with approximately 9.1% in the top ten. Germline V gives CDR1 LNHDA, CDR2 SQIVND (reference sequence). The CDR3 has 13 residues. V was clipped by 3 bases and J by 5 bases, with 9 bases between them. The origin of this receptor is a female donor in good health, enrolled as a control in a pregnancy study. The rearrangement links TRBV19 to TRBJ2-3, with D maybe TRBD1 (6 bases). Sequences were derived from CD8+ T cells from peripheral blood mononuclear cells, sampled in the second trimester of pregnancy. CDR3 sequence: CASSIVGGDTQYF. Here the CDR3 DNA reads TGTGCCAGTAGTATCGTAGGGGGAGATACGCAGTATTTT.